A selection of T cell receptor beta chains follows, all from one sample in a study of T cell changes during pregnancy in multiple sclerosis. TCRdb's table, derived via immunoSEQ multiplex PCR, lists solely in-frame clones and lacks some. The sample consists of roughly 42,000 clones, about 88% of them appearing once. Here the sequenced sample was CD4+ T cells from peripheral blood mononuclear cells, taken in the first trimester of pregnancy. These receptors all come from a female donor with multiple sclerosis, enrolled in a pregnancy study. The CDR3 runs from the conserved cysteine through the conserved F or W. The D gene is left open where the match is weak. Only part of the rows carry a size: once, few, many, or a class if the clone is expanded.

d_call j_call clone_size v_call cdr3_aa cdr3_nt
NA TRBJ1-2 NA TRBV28 CASSFVIFGGPYYGYTF TGTGCCAGCAGTTTTGTGATTTTCGGGGGACCCTACTATGGCTACACCTTC
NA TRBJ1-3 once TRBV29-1 CSVVSGGNTIYF TGCAGCGTTGTTTCAGGGGGAAACACCATATATTTT
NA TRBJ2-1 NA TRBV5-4 CASSLASTEQFF TGTGCCAGCAGCTTGGCTTCGACAGAACAGTTCTTC
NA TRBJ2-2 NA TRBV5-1 CASSLDFNTGELFF TGCGCCAGCAGCTTGGACTTCAACACCGGGGAGCTGTTTTTT
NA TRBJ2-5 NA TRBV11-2 CASSPTGRETQYF TGTGCCAGCAGCCCAACAGGGCGAGAGACCCAGTACTTC
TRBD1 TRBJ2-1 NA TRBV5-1 CASSWGQSYNEQFF TGCGCCAGCAGCTGGGGACAGAGCTACAATGAGCAGTTCTTC
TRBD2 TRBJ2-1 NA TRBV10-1 CASKTSGSNEQFF TGCGCCAGCAAGACTAGCGGGAGTAATGAGCAGTTCTTC
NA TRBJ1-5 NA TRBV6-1 CASSAIYSNQPQHF TGTGCCAGCAGCGCGATATATAGCAATCAGCCCCAGCATTTT
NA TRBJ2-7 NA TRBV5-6 CASSLEGSRVTYEQYF TGTGCCAGCAGCTTGGAAGGTTCCAGGGTCACTTACGAGCAGTACTTC
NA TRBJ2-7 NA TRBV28 CASSNLGLQQYF TGTGCCAGCAGTAATTTAGGACTCCAGCAGTACTTC
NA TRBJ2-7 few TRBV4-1 CASSQKLDSEGTYEQYF TGCGCCAGCAGCCAAAAGTTGGACAGCGAGGGAACCTACGAGCAGTACTTC
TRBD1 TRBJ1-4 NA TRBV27 CASIWDRVSNEKLFF TGTGCCAGCATATGGGACAGGGTCTCTAATGAAAAACTGTTTTTT
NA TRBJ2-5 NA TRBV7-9 CAVERETQYF TGTGCCGTCGAGAGAGAGACCCAGTACTTC
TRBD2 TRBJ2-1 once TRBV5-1 CASSLGLAAGVFNEQFF TGCGCCAGCAGCTTGGGCTTGGCAGCGGGAGTCTTTAATGAGCAGTTCTTC
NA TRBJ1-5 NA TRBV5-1 CASSLAPDSNQPQHF TGCGCCAGCAGCTTGGCACCAGATAGCAATCAGCCCCAGCATTTT
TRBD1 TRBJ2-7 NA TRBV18 CASSPDRREQYF TGTGCCAGCTCGCCGGACAGGCGGGAGCAGTACTTC
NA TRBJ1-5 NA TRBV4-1 CASSQESSTVSPQHF TGCGCCAGCAGCCAAGAGTCTAGTACGGTTTCGCCCCAGCATTTT
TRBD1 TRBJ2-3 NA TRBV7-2 CASSFHRGQVTDTQYF TGTGCCAGCAGCTTCCATAGGGGGCAAGTCACAGATACGCAGTATTTT
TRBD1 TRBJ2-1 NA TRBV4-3 CASSQSPGQGYNEQFF TGCGCCAGCAGCCAATCTCCGGGACAGGGCTACAATGAGCAGTTCTTC
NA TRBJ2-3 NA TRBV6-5 CASSRTGYRDTQYF TGTGCCAGCAGCAGAACAGGGTATAGAGATACGCAGTATTTT
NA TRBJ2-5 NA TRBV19 CASSPGTRQETQYF TGTGCCAGTAGTCCCGGGACAAGACAAGAGACCCAGTACTTC
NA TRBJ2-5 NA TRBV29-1 CSSSFGETQYF TGCAGCTCTTCTTTCGGGGAGACCCAGTACTTC
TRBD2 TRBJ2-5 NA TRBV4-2 CASSLRLAGEYQETQYF TGTGCCAGCAGCCTCCGCCTAGCGGGAGAGTACCAAGAGACCCAGTACTTC